What follows are 32 T cell receptor beta chains derived from one specimen sequenced in a study of control samples from healthy donors and cancer patients. TCRdb's copy holds only in-frame clones and misses some; the assay was immunoSEQ multiplex PCR. The table shows approximately 150,000 clones, with about 90% occurring only once. Sequences were obtained from blood. Receptors were obtained from a man aged 18 to 29 in good health.

In this sample, this clone turned up a few times. CDR3 DNA sequence: TGTGCCAGCTCACCAGCTAGCGGGGGGTCCAGCTCCTACGAGCAGTACTTC. It translates to CASSPASGGSSSYEQYF. This rearrangement joins TRBV18 to TRBJ2-7, with 11 positions matching TRBD2. J gave up 0 bases and V 2 bases, and 6 bases lay outside the gene matches. The CDR3 sequence is 17 residues long. Germline CDR1 reads KGHSH; CDR2 reads LQKENI.

The chain uses TRBV3-1 (or the pseudogene TRBV3-2) and TRBJ1-1; no reliable D call. Germline V gene sequence: CDR1 LGHDT, CDR2 YNNKEL (reference sequence). There are 13 residues in the CDR3. V lost 7 bases and J 1 base, leaving 10 bases between the germline ends. CDR3 region: CASTPDRNTEAFF. CDR3 bases: TGTGCCAGCACCCCGGATCGGAACACTGAAGCTTTCTTT.

V usage is TRBV5-1 and J usage is TRBJ2-7; TRBD2 aligns across 9 bases. The CDR3 contains 15 residues. Trimming cost V 1 base and J 2 bases; bases outside gene matches: 4. From germline, CDR1 is SGHRS and CDR2 YFSETQ. The chain's CDR3 is CASSLLRGGPYEQYF. CDR3 nucleotides: TGCGCCAGCAGCTTGTTGCGGGGGGGCCCCTACGAGCAGTACTTC.

The chain joins TRBV5-1 to TRBJ2-3; D possibly corresponds to TRBD2 (7 bases). Trimming cost V 4 bases and J 5 bases, with 20 bases left between them. Germline V lookup: CDR1 SGHRS, CDR2 YFSETQ. The CDR3 consists of 16 residues. CDR3 sequence: CASSMGGGAGKDTQYF. The CDR3 region has the DNA TGCGCCAGCAGCATGGGCGGGGGCGCTGGAAAAGATACGCAGTATTTT.

As concerns this clone: An end of the junction differs from the germline gene, which may be a read error. This chain uses TRBV7-7 with TRBJ2-2; 7 bases are a match to TRBD2. The germline gives CDR1 SSHAT, CDR2 FNYEAQ (reference sequence). The CDR3 totals 17 residues. CDR3 DNA sequence: TGTGCTAGCAGCTTACAAGCCCCGGGGGGTAACACCGGGGAGCTGTTTTTT. Its protein is CASSLQAPGGNTGELFF.

The chain combines TRBV20-1 with TRBJ2-1, with 7 bases fitting TRBD2. The germline gives CDR1 DFQATT, CDR2 SNEGSKA (reference sequence). This CDR3 contains 15 residues. Germline trimming cut 3 bases from V and 4 bases from J; bases unmatched to any gene: 9. CDR3 protein: CSASYGGIMYNEQFF. The CDR3 region has the DNA TGCAGTGCTAGTTACGGGGGGATAATGTACAATGAGCAGTTCTTC.

The chain carries TRBV7-2 and TRBJ1-6; D gene uncertain. The length of the CDR3 is 14 residues. V was trimmed by 0 bases and J by 14 bases, leaving 14 bases between them. Germline V gene lookup returns CDR1 SGHTA and CDR2 FQGNSA. This chain's CDR3 is CASSLAEADWTLHF. In DNA form, the CDR3 reads TGTGCCAGCAGCTTAGCGGAGGCTGACTGGACCCTCCACTTT.

J is TRBJ1-1 and V is TRBV29-1; a weak D match, TRBD1 (5 bases). Trimming removed 7 bases at V and 5 bases at J, with 17 bases between. Germline values: CDR1 SQVTM, CDR2 ANQGSEA. The CDR3 length is 13 residues. The chain's CDR3 is CSAGWGKWTEAFF. CDR3 coding DNA: TGCAGCGCGGGGTGGGGCAAGTGGACTGAAGCTTTCTTT. Together with reference TRBV29-1 and TRBJ1-1, the CDR3 gives the full variable domain: SAVISQKPSRDICQRGTSLTIQCQVDSQVTMMFWYRQQPGQSLTLIATANQGSEATYESGFVIDKFPISRPNLTFSTLTVSNMSPEDSSIYLCSAGWGKWTEAFFGQGTRLTVV.

V gene TRBV7-2 combines with J gene TRBJ2-3; 13 nucleotides match TRBD2. V shed 5 bases and J 5 bases; nucleotides not matched to a gene: 10. CDR3 size: 17 residues. Germline V CDR1 and CDR2: SGHTA, FQGNSA. CDR3 nucleotides: TGTGCCAGCAGCCCCTCACTAGCGGGGGGGCCGGGAGATACGCAGTATTTT. It yields the protein CASSPSLAGGPGDTQYF.

The gene calls are TRBV2 and TRBJ1-4; 8 positions agree with TRBD1. Germline V gives CDR1 SNHLY, CDR2 FYNNEI. The V gene end was trimmed by 6 bases and the J gene end by 8 bases; junction bases not matched to a gene: 8. The CDR3 is made up of 14 amino acids. The CDR3 protein is CASRETGDNEKLFF. As DNA, the CDR3 is TGTGCCAGCAGGGAGACAGGGGATAACGAAAAACTGTTTTTT.

The V call is TRBV7-9, the J call TRBJ2-7; D is ambiguous. Germline CDR1 reads SEHNR; CDR2 reads FQNEAQ (reference sequence). The CDR3 has 14 residues. V gave up 1 base and J gave up 2 bases, with 9 bases separating them. For the CDR3, the DNA is TGTGCCAGCAGCTTAGGTACTTCGACCTACGAGCAGTACTTC. Its protein product is CASSLGTSTYEQYF.

The chain joins TRBV28 to TRBJ1-5, with TRBD1 as a possible D gene (5 bases). Trimming left V 6 bases short and J 7 bases short, with 16 bases between. There are 14 residues in the CDR3. Germline lookup yields CDR1 MDHEN and CDR2 SYDVKM. The CDR3 here is CASSLGGDGQPQHF. As DNA, the CDR3 is TGTGCCAGCAGCCTTGGGGGGGACGGCCAGCCCCAGCATTTT.

The chain has TRBV3-1 (or the pseudogene TRBV3-2) and TRBJ1-1, with TRBD1 identical over 11 bases. This CDR3 spans 15 amino acids. The V gene end was trimmed by 4 bases and the J gene end by 3 bases; junction bases not matched to a gene: 4. Germline CDR1 reads LGHDT; CDR2 reads YNNKEL (reference sequence). DNA of the CDR3: TGTGCCAGCAGCCCCGGACAGGGGGCATACACTGAAGCTTTCTTT. It yields the protein CASSPGQGAYTEAFF.

This chain joins TRBV6-5 and TRBJ2-5; 10 bases are a match to TRBD1. V gave up 7 bases and J gave up 4 bases; unmatched junction bases: 6. Per germline, CDR1 MNHEY and CDR2 SVGAGI. The CDR3 covers 14 residues. Written as DNA, the CDR3 is TGTGCCAGCAAAACGGACAGGGGGACAGAGACCCAGTACTTC. It codes for CASKTDRGTETQYF.

V is TRBV9 and J is TRBJ2-3; D is tentatively TRBD1 or TRBD2 (6 bases each). CDR3 length equals 16 residues. Germline V lookup: CDR1 SGDLS, CDR2 YYNGEE. The ends were cut back, 3 bases at V and 7 bases at J, with 21 bases in the middle. The CDR3: CASSGWRGGSRNTQYF. The CDR3, as DNA: TGTGCCAGCAGCGGATGGCGAGGGGGGAGCAGGAATACGCAGTATTTT.

V is TRBV3-1 (or the pseudogene TRBV3-2) and J is TRBJ1-4, with a tentative D call TRBD1 (5 bases). The CDR3 totals 16 residues. CDR1 is LGHDT, CDR2 YNNKEL, per germline (reference sequence). Trimming removed 4 bases at V and 4 bases at J, with 16 bases between. Here the CDR3 DNA reads TGTGCCAGCAGCCGGGGCTTAGGCCGGGATAATGAAAAACTGTTTTTT. Translated: CASSRGLGRDNEKLFF.

The chain couples TRBV4-3 to TRBJ2-1; the D is unclear. CDR3 length: 14 residues. Germline-derived CDR1 and CDR2 are LGHNA and YSLEER. V lost 4 bases and J 5 bases, leaving 12 bases between the germline ends. This CDR3 reads CASSLAGVNNEQFF. The CDR3 nucleotides read TGCGCCAGCAGCCTGGCAGGAGTGAACAATGAGCAGTTCTTC.

This clone was detected only once. This sequence joins TRBV11-3 and TRBJ2-2; no clear D gene. The CDR3 is made up of 14 amino acids. CDR1 and CDR2 (germline): SGHNT, YENEEA. The germline V and J ends were trimmed by 1 base and 1 base, with 4 bases remaining between them. The CDR3 region has the DNA TGTGCCAGCAGCTTAGGAGGGAACACCGGGGAGCTGTTTTTT. Its protein is CASSLGGNTGELFF. Complete variable domain (other parts from reference TRBV11-3 and TRBJ2-2): EAGVVQSPRYKIIEKKQPVAFWCNPISGHNTLYWYLQNLGQGPELLIRYENEEAVDDSQLPKDRFSAERLKGVDSTLKIQPAELGDSAVYLCASSLGGNTGELFFGEGSRLTVL.

This clone was seen once. The J gene is TRBJ1-2, the V gene TRBV14; D is undetermined. This CDR3 is 16 amino acids long. Germline V gene data show CDR1 as SGHDN and CDR2 as FVKESK. Trimming left V 0 bases short and J 0 bases short, with 11 bases between. This chain's CDR3 is CASSQDYSPANYGYTF. The CDR3 DNA is TGTGCCAGCAGCCAAGATTACAGTCCAGCTAACTATGGCTACACCTTC.

The chain joins TRBV11-2 to TRBJ1-1; D is unresolved. Germline lookup yields CDR1 SGHAT and CDR2 FQNNGV. Trimming pared 5 bases from V and 2 bases from J, leaving 3 bases between. The CDR3 is made up of 11 amino acids. The CDR3 loop is CASSLNTEAFF. CDR3 sequence (DNA): TGTGCCAGCAGCCTAAACACTGAAGCTTTCTTT.

The chain uses TRBV7-3 and TRBJ1-4; no clear D gene. The CDR3 extends over 13 amino acids. Germline CDR1 and CDR2: SGHTA and FQGTGA. With 5 bases removed from V and 8 bases from J, the gap between germline ends came to 12 bases. This CDR3 reads CASSPFNGEKLFF. The CDR3 DNA reads as TGTGCCAGCAGCCCGTTTAACGGGGAAAAACTGTTTTTT.

About this clone itself: Other DNA sequences in the sample encode the same CDR3. The chain has TRBV4-3 and TRBJ2-2; D gene uncertain. The CDR3 spans 13 residues. The germline V and J ends were trimmed by 1 base and 1 base, with 1 base remaining between them. Looked up from germline, CDR1 is LGHNA and CDR2 is YSLEER. CDR3 loop: CASSQGNTGELFF. The CDR3 region has the DNA TGCGCCAGCAGCCAAGGGAACACCGGGGAGCTGTTTTTT.

As DNA, the CDR3 is TGTGCCAGCAGCTGGGGACAGGCTCCCTCTGGAAACACCATATATTTT. Its protein product is CASSWGQAPSGNTIYF. This chain uses TRBV6-6 with TRBJ1-3; 8 bases are a match to TRBD1. CDR3 length: 16 amino acids. The germline V gene has CDR1 MNHNY and CDR2 SVGAGI (reference sequence). The junction had 7 bases not matched to a gene; V was cut back by 6 bases and J by 0 bases.

The V and J genes are TRBV19 and TRBJ2-7, with no clear D. Trimming took 5 bases from V and 0 from J, leaving 11 bases between them. CDR3 length equals 14 residues. The germline gives CDR1 LNHDA, CDR2 SQIVND (reference sequence). CDR3: CASSEIGSSYEQYF. DNA of the CDR3: TGTGCCAGTAGTGAGATAGGTAGCTCCTACGAGCAGTACTTC. Looking up the rest from reference TRBV19 and TRBJ2-7 gives the full variable domain: DGGITQSPKYLFRKEGQNVTLSCEQNLNHDAMYWYRQDPGQGLRLIYYSQIVNDFQKGDIAEGYSVSREKKESFPLTVTSAQKNPTAFYLCASSEIGSSYEQYFGPGTRLTVT.

V usage is TRBV15 and J usage is TRBJ2-5; 9 bases agree with TRBD2. J lost 0 bases, V lost 0 bases, and 2 bases had no gene match. CDR1 is LNHNV and CDR2 is YYDKDF in the germline V gene (reference sequence). This CDR3 has 16 amino acids. The CDR3 DNA is TGTGCCACCAGCAGAGATAGCGGGGGCTACCAAGAGACCCAGTACTTC. Protein sequence: CATSRDSGGYQETQYF.

The chain employs TRBV9 and TRBJ1-5, with 9 bases lining up with TRBD1. This CDR3 has 15 amino acids. With 3 bases clipped from V and 6 bases from J, the junction kept 7 bases outside the gene matches. Per germline, CDR1 SGDLS and CDR2 YYNGEE. CDR3 residues: CASSGGTGRSQPQHF. The CDR3 bases are TGTGCCAGCAGCGGGGGGACAGGGAGAAGTCAGCCCCAGCATTTT.

The J gene is TRBJ1-5, the V gene TRBV7-9; possibly TRBD1 for D (6 bases). Germline CDR1 SEHNR, CDR2 FQNEAQ (reference sequence). V was shortened by 0 bases and J by 6 bases, with 9 bases between the two germline ends. The CDR3 is made up of 14 amino acids. The CDR3 loop is CASSLAGGSQPQHF. CDR3 DNA sequence: TGTGCCAGCAGCTTAGCTGGGGGCAGTCAGCCCCAGCATTTT.

The gene calls are TRBV6-2 or TRBV6-3 and TRBJ2-3; D gene unclear. CDR1 and CDR2 from the germline V gene are MNHEY and SVGEGT. V lost 6 bases and J 2 bases, leaving 12 bases between the germline ends. The CDR3 consists of 14 residues. In DNA, the CDR3 is TGTGCCAGCAGCCCCCGAAGCGCCACAGATACGCAGTATTTT. Amino acids: CASSPRSATDTQYF.

V usage is TRBV6-4 and J usage is TRBJ2-2; D is possibly TRBD1 (5 bases). CDR3 size: 14 residues. Germline V CDR1 and CDR2: MRHNA, SNTAGT. Deletions cut 7 bases from V and 0 bases from J, with 9 bases between. CDR3 loop: CASTRAPNTGELFF. The CDR3 DNA follows: TGTGCCAGCACCAGGGCTCCGAACACCGGGGAGCTGTTTTTT.

This clone appeared a single time. J is TRBJ2-2 and V is TRBV7-2; 7 nucleotides line up with TRBD2. The CDR3 covers 15 residues. J gave up 4 bases and V 2 bases, and 4 bases lay outside the gene matches. Germline lookup yields CDR1 SGHTA and CDR2 FQGNSA. Here the CDR3 DNA reads TGTGCCAGCAGCTTACGCGGGGGACGCACCGGGGAGCTGTTTTTT. As protein: CASSLRGGRTGELFF.

The chain combines TRBV4-3 with TRBJ2-7; D is uncertain. V lost 0 bases and J lost 6, with 12 bases in between. Looked up from germline, CDR1 is LGHNA and CDR2 is YSLEER. This CDR3 spans 14 amino acids. The CDR3 DNA sequence: TGCGCCAGCAGCCAAGATCGGTCATTGGGCGAGCAGTACTTC. As protein: CASSQDRSLGEQYF.

The chain has TRBV7-3 and TRBJ2-3; 7 positions agree with TRBD1. Germline CDR1 reads SGHTA; CDR2 reads FQGTGA. V lost 5 bases, J lost 8 bases, and 4 bases stayed unmatched. The CDR3 loop spans 12 amino acids. In DNA, the CDR3 is TGTGCCAGCAGCGTAAACAGGGGTACGCAGTATTTT. Translating it yields CASSVNRGTQYF.